This T cell receptor beta chain was observed in a study of shared clonotypes between healthy human individuals. Study background: The study used three CD4 naive, three CD4 memory, two CD8 naive and one CD8 memory plate per donor. Study-level points and caveats: When naive CD4 clonotypes were compared across several donors, 5% to 5.5% were shared.

Only Caucasian adults living in Nashville, Tennessee served as donors. The method was immunoSEQ multiplex PCR; TCRdb's version includes in-frame clones alone and lacks a portion of them. The sample lists 1,400,000 or so clones; about 98.5% were seen once. Germline V gene data show CDR1 as SGHNT and CDR2 as YYREEE (reference sequence). The CDR3 runs to 16 residues. The J segment lost 1 base and the V segment lost 1 base, leaving 3 bases of the junction unmatched. Note on this clone: Its antigen is not known.

V and J are TRBV5-4 and TRBJ2-3, with TRBD2 matching 10 bases. The source is a man aged 30 to 45 in good health. The sample was naive CD4+ T cells sorted from blood. Subset indicated: CD45RA+ positively selected. The CDR3 DNA sequence: TGTGCCAGCAGCTTGCCAGCGGGAGGGGGCACAGATACGCAGTATTTT. Protein: CASSLPAGGGTDTQYF.